Listed here are 22 T cell receptor beta chains from one sample, sequenced in a study of blood T cell repertoires in COVID-19. The table came from immunoSEQ multiplex PCR; TCRdb's copy has only in-frame clones and leaves some out. The data contain hundreds of thousands of clones, roughly nine tenths of them singletons. Sequences were obtained from peripheral blood. Receptors were obtained from a woman aged 25 to 45 with COVID-19, enrolled during active disease.

V is TRBV30 and J is TRBJ2-2; TRBD1 might be the D (5 bases). V was shortened by 2 bases and J by 4 bases, with 8 bases between the two germline ends. From germline, CDR1 is GTSNPN and CDR2 SVGIG (reference sequence). The length of the CDR3 is 13 residues. CDR3 protein: CAWSTRGTGELFF. In DNA form, the CDR3 reads TGTGCCTGGAGTACAAGGGGCACCGGGGAGCTGTTTTTT.

The rearrangement uses TRBV10-1 and TRBJ2-1, with 8 nucleotides matching TRBD2. Germline V gene data show CDR1 as WNHNN and CDR2 as SYGVQD (reference sequence). This CDR3 region has 16 residues. V lost 6 bases to trimming and J lost 2 bases; unmatched junction nucleotides: 9. The DNA of the CDR3 is TGCGCCAGCAGCGACATAGCGGGAAGACCCTACAATGAGCAGTTCTTC. It translates to CASSDIAGRPYNEQFF.

The chain links TRBV6-1 to TRBJ1-5; 7 nucleotides line up with TRBD1. V was pared by 0 bases and J by 1 base, with 0 bases of the junction left unmatched. CDR3 length: 15 amino acids. Germline CDR1 and CDR2: MNHNS and SASEGT. The CDR3 region is CASSEATGSNQPQHF. The CDR3 DNA reads TGTGCCAGCAGTGAAGCGACAGGGAGCAATCAGCCCCAGCATTTT.

The genes are TRBV2 and TRBJ1-2; D not resolved. The CDR3 consists of 12 residues. Deletions cut 4 bases from V and 4 bases from J, with 7 bases between. Germline CDR1 reads SNHLY; CDR2 reads FYNNEI. The CDR3 nucleotides are TGTGCCAGCAGTGCGAGGTCCTATGGCTACACCTTC. Translation gives CASSARSYGYTF.

The CDR3 is CSVDSSGINEQFF. CDR3 bases: TGCAGCGTTGATTCTAGCGGAATAAATGAGCAGTTCTTC. The V gene is TRBV29-1, the J gene TRBJ2-1, with 7 bases that match TRBD2. Germline V gene data show CDR1 as SQVTM and CDR2 as ANQGSEA. V dropped 3 bases and J dropped 7; count of bases not matched to a gene: 6. The CDR3 length is 13 residues.

This clone has only one observation. The J gene is TRBJ2-7, the V gene TRBV19; 9 bases are a match to TRBD1. The CDR3 sequence is 14 residues long. Germline CDR1 reads LNHDA; CDR2 reads SQIVND (reference sequence). Losses at the gene ends were 0 bases for V and 4 bases for J; bases not matched to a gene: 1. The CDR3 DNA sequence: TGTGCCAGTAGTATAGAACAGGGGGCTTACGAGCAGTACTTC. Its protein product is CASSIEQGAYEQYF.

In DNA, the CDR3 is TGTGCCAGCTCACCAGGTCGGGAGATCAATGAGCAGTTCTTC. Protein product: CASSPGREINEQFF. The chain is built from TRBV18 and TRBJ2-1; weak D call: TRBD2 (6 bases). From germline, CDR1 is KGHSH and CDR2 LQKENI. V was shortened by 2 bases and J by 6 bases, with 11 bases between the two germline ends. This CDR3 is built from 14 residues.

The rearrangement links TRBV6-2 or TRBV6-3 to TRBJ1-1; TRBD1 is a possible D gene (6 bases). The CDR3 length is 14 residues. Per the germline V gene, CDR1 is MNHEY and CDR2 is SVGEGT. V was shortened by 9 bases and J by 4 bases, with 18 bases between the two germline ends. CDR3 in amino acids: CASSRGSWGTEAFF. CDR3 in DNA: TGTGCCAGTAGCAGGGGCAGCTGGGGCACTGAAGCTTTCTTT.

In its sample, this clone was seen once. The chain combines TRBV6-5 with TRBJ2-7; the D is unclear. The CDR3 length is 11 residues. The germline CDR1 and CDR2 sequences are MNHEY and SVGAGI. V was cut by 2 bases and J by 6 bases, with 5 bases left in between. DNA of the CDR3: TGTGCCAGCAGTTACGAGCTCGAGCAGTACTTC. Protein product: CASSYELEQYF.

This chain links TRBV19 with TRBJ1-5; no clear D. Germline CDR1 reads LNHDA; CDR2 reads SQIVND (reference sequence). This CDR3 region has 17 residues. V lost 5 bases, J lost 0 bases, and 17 bases lay in between. In nucleotides, the CDR3 is TGTGCCAGTAGTGGAGGAAGGACGGTACATAGCAATCAGCCCCAGCATTTT. Translated, it gives CASSGGRTVHSNQPQHF.

As to this clone: Other DNA sequences of this sample code for an identical CDR3. The chain has TRBV11-3 and TRBJ2-7; 13 nucleotides agree with TRBD2. Germline V CDR1 and CDR2: SGHNT, YENEEA. The CDR3 totals 14 residues. The junction had 3 bases not matched to a gene; V was cut back by 5 bases and J by 5 bases. Written as DNA, the CDR3 is TGTGCCAGCAGCCCCGGACTAGCGGGAGACGAGCAGTACGTC. Protein product: CASSPGLAGDEQYV.

The chain uses TRBV5-6 and TRBJ2-1; maybe TRBD2 (6 bases). Germline V CDR1 and CDR2: SGHDT, YYEEEE. V was shortened by 0 bases and J by 0 bases, with 7 bases between the two germline ends. The CDR3 spans 15 residues. The CDR3 reads CASSLGLGSYNEQFF. CDR3 bases: TGTGCCAGCAGCTTGGGACTAGGCTCCTACAATGAGCAGTTCTTC.

This clone was seen a single time. This chain joins TRBV7-4 and TRBJ2-7; 7 bases are shared with TRBD1. Germline CDR1 and CDR2: SGHVT and SQSDAQ. V shed 5 bases and J 0 bases; nucleotides not matched to a gene: 10. CDR3 length: 16 residues. CDR3 coding DNA: TGTGCCAGCAGCGACGACAGGGATAGGCTCTCCTACGAGCAGTACGTC. Amino acids: CASSDDRDRLSYEQYV.

The chain carries TRBV6-6 and TRBJ2-7; D is perhaps TRBD1 (6 bases). V lost 7 bases and J lost 4, with 20 bases in between. The CDR3 has 15 amino acids. The germline gives CDR1 MNHNY, CDR2 SVGAGI (reference sequence). CDR3 protein: CASTNRGLGKYEQYV. The CDR3 DNA is TGTGCCAGCACCAATAGGGGGTTAGGAAAATACGAGCAGTACGTC.

The V and J genes are TRBV7-2 and TRBJ2-7; weak D call: TRBD1 (6 bases). The CDR3 runs 14 residues. The germline V gene has CDR1 SGHTA and CDR2 FQGNSA. Trimming took 1 base from V and 5 from J, leaving 12 bases between them. This CDR3 is CASSLGTVPHEQYF. CDR3 in DNA: TGTGCCAGCAGCTTAGGGACAGTCCCCCACGAGCAGTACTTC. Variable domain in full (rest from reference TRBV7-2 and TRBJ2-7): GAGVSQSPSNKVTEKGKDVELRCDPISGHTALYWYRQSLGQGLEFLIYFQGNSAPDKSGLPSDRFSAERTGGSVSTLTIQRTQQEDSAVYLCASSLGTVPHEQYFGPGTRLTVT.

About this clone itself: Other DNA sequences within the sample encode an identical CDR3. J is TRBJ2-5 and V is TRBV6-5; D is perhaps TRBD1 (6 bases). Germline loops: CDR1 MNHEY, CDR2 SVGAGI. V shed 6 bases and J shed 2 bases, with 7 bases lying between them. The length of the CDR3 is 12 residues. Here the CDR3 DNA reads TGTGCCAGCAGCCAGGGGCAAGAGACCCAGTACTTC. This sequence encodes CASSQGQETQYF.

The V and J genes are TRBV12-3 or TRBV12-4 and TRBJ2-1; D ambiguous. The CDR3 length is 12 residues. With 5 bases removed from V and 12 bases from J, the gap between germline ends came to 14 bases. The DNA for the CDR3 is TGTGCCAGCAGTCCTACCCTGACTGGGCAGTTCTTC. Protein sequence: CASSPTLTGQFF.

The J gene is TRBJ2-7, the V gene TRBV19; possible D gene TRBD1, 5 bases. The CDR3 sequence is 13 residues long. The germline V gene encodes CDR1 LNHDA and CDR2 SQIVND (reference sequence). Trimming left V 5 bases short and J 2 bases short, with 10 bases between. In DNA, the CDR3 is TGTGCCAGTAGTGTGGGGCCCACCTACGAGCAGTACTTC. Its protein is CASSVGPTYEQYF. Drawing the rest from reference TRBV19 and TRBJ2-7, the complete variable domain is DGGITQSPKYLFRKEGQNVTLSCEQNLNHDAMYWYRQDPGQGLRLIYYSQIVNDFQKGDIAEGYSVSREKKESFPLTVTSAQKNPTAFYLCASSVGPTYEQYFGPGTRLTVT.

The V gene is TRBV7-9, the J gene TRBJ1-3; no firm D call. Germline CDR1 and CDR2: SEHNR and FQNEAQ (reference sequence). The CDR3 runs 15 residues. V lost 4 bases to trimming and J lost 0 bases, with 10 bases between them. The CDR3 spells CASSSREVSGNTIYF. For the CDR3, the DNA is TGTGCCAGCAGCTCAAGGGAGGTCTCTGGAAACACCATATATTTT.

Remarks on this clone: At one end, the junction sequence differs from germline, possibly due to a read error. The chain employs TRBV6-5 and TRBJ1-2; D is unresolved. Germline V gene lookup returns CDR1 MNHEY and CDR2 SVGAGI. The CDR3 has 14 amino acids. Here the CDR3 reads CVSSYSRSLYGYTF. The DNA of the CDR3 is TGTGTCAGCAGTTACTCTAGATCCCTCTATGGCTACACCTTC.

V gene TRBV29-1 combines with J gene TRBJ1-3, with D hard to call. Looked up from germline, CDR1 is SQVTM and CDR2 is ANQGSEA. With 7 bases removed from V and 0 bases from J, the gap between germline ends came to 13 bases. CDR3 size: 14 residues. Here the CDR3 reads CSARETLSGNTIYF. CDR3 in DNA: TGCAGCGCAAGGGAGACACTCTCTGGAAACACCATATATTTT. The entire variable domain, with the rest obtained from reference TRBV29-1 and TRBJ1-3, is as follows: SAVISQKPSRDICQRGTSLTIQCQVDSQVTMMFWYRQQPGQSLTLIATANQGSEATYESGFVIDKFPISRPNLTFSTLTVSNMSPEDSSIYLCSARETLSGNTIYFGEGSWLTVV.

The rearrangement links TRBV14 to TRBJ2-1; 8 bases agree with TRBD2. The CDR3 loop spans 11 amino acids. V shed 4 bases, J shed 13 bases, and the junction held 3 bases outside the gene matches. CDR1 is SGHDN and CDR2 is FVKESK in the germline V gene. The CDR3 reads CASSRGTSQFF. The CDR3 DNA is TGTGCCAGCAGCCGGGGGACTAGTCAGTTCTTC.